The next 18 T cell receptor beta chains were all read from a single sample in a study of cytomegalovirus exposure and HLA in healthy donors. Primers included in the PCR were 60 Vbeta and 13 Jbeta primers. Generated by immunoSEQ multiplex PCR, the TCRdb table keeps only in-frame clones and is missing some. The table has about 140,000 clones, over 75% seen once. The sequenced sample consisted of PBMCs. The source of these receptors is a woman in her fifties or sixties in good health and CMV-seropositive.

This chain links TRBV11-1 with TRBJ1-1, with 8 bases aligning to TRBD1. The CDR3 has 15 residues. Germline CDR1 SGHAT, CDR2 FQDESV (reference sequence). V trimming: 5 bases; J trimming: 4 bases; junction bases outside the gene matches: 9. The CDR3 bases are TGTGCCAGCAGCCCCCGGACAGGGTGGGGCACTGAAGCTTTCTTT. This codes for CASSPRTGWGTEAFF. Using reference TRBV11-1 and TRBJ1-1 for the parts outside the CDR3, the full variable domain is EAEVAQSPRYKITEKSQAVAFWCDPISGHATLYWYRQILGQGPELLVQFQDESVVDDSQLPKDRFSAERLKGVDSTLKIQPAELGDSAMYLCASSPRTGWGTEAFFGQGTRLTVV.

This sequence joins TRBV4-1 and TRBJ2-7; 7 nucleotides agree with TRBD2. J was trimmed by 5 bases and V by 3 bases; bases with no gene match: 7. The germline CDR1 and CDR2 sequences are MGHRA and YSYEKL. CDR3 length: 14 residues. CDR3 DNA sequence: TGCGCCAGCAGCCAGCTAGCGGAGATCGACGAGCAGTACTTC. Amino acids: CASSQLAEIDEQYF.

The rearrangement joins TRBV7-6 to TRBJ2-5, with 9 bases aligning to TRBD1. Germline lookup yields CDR1 SGHVS and CDR2 FNYEAQ. J gave up 5 bases and V 1 base, and 8 bases lay outside the gene matches. The CDR3 contains 16 residues. The CDR3 protein is CASSLGGTGRWETQYF. DNA of the CDR3: TGTGCCAGCAGCTTAGGCGGGACAGGGCGTTGGGAGACCCAGTACTTC.

This clone was observed once. This chain connects TRBV6-5 to TRBJ1-6, with 9 nucleotides matching TRBD1. CDR3 length: 15 residues. Germline loops: CDR1 MNHEY, CDR2 SVGAGI. Trimming took 7 bases from V and 11 from J; bases not matched to a gene: 12. The CDR3 loop reads CASTEDRGRGPPLHF. In DNA, the CDR3 is TGTGCCAGCACCGAGGACAGGGGAAGGGGTCCACCCCTCCACTTT.

The CDR3 loop reads CASKPRSSGNTIYF. The CDR3 DNA reads TGTGCCAGCAAGCCCCGGAGCTCTGGAAACACCATATATTTT. The rearrangement uses TRBV27 and TRBJ1-3; no clear D gene. The CDR3 sequence is 14 residues long. CDR1 and CDR2 (germline): MNHEY, SMNVEV (reference sequence). V shed 7 bases and J shed 0 bases, with 10 bases lying between them.

This clone was seen more than once but under ten times. V is TRBV7-3 and J is TRBJ2-7, with D perhaps matching TRBD1 (8 bases). The ends were cut back, 6 bases at V and 6 bases at J, with 15 bases in the middle. The germline gives CDR1 SGHTA, CDR2 FQGTGA. The CDR3 runs to 13 residues. This CDR3 reads CASSQDREGEQYF. The CDR3 DNA sequence: TGTGCCAGCAGTCAGGACAGGGAGGGCGAGCAGTACTTC.

The chain has TRBV28 and TRBJ2-1, with 7 positions matching TRBD2. Per the germline V gene, CDR1 is MDHEN and CDR2 is SYDVKM. The CDR3 covers 16 residues. The J segment lost 4 bases and the V segment lost 6 bases, leaving 12 bases of the junction unmatched. The CDR3 spells CASREPGDYPYNEQFF. As DNA, the CDR3 is TGTGCCAGCAGGGAGCCCGGGGACTACCCTTACAATGAGCAGTTCTTC.

The chain recombines TRBV5-6 with TRBJ1-2; maybe TRBD1 (5 bases). Germline-derived CDR1 and CDR2 are SGHDT and YYEEEE. The CDR3 length is 15 residues. Trimming took 2 bases from V and 5 from J, leaving 16 bases between them. CDR3 region: CASSFVTGASYGYTF. CDR3 sequence (DNA): TGTGCCAGCAGCTTTGTAACAGGAGCATCATATGGCTACACCTTC.

The chain joins TRBV7-3 to TRBJ1-6; possible D gene TRBD1, 5 bases. CDR1 SGHTA and CDR2 FQGTGA come from the germline V gene. Trimming pared 1 base from V and 3 bases from J, leaving 13 bases between. This CDR3 has 17 residues. CDR3 in amino acids: CASSLIGGRGYNSPLHF. The CDR3 nucleotides read TGTGCCAGCAGCTTAATCGGGGGACGGGGCTATAATTCACCCCTCCACTTT. Full variable domain (rest looked up from reference TRBV7-3 and TRBJ1-6): GAGVSQTPSNKVTEKGKYVELRCDPISGHTALYWYRQSLGQGPEFLIYFQGTGAADDSGLPNDRFFAVRPEGSVSTLKIQRTERGDSAVYLCASSLIGGRGYNSPLHFGNGTRLTVT.

The V gene is TRBV7-3, the J gene TRBJ2-3; 15 positions agree with TRBD2. The CDR3 totals 18 residues. The germline gives CDR1 SGHTA, CDR2 FQGTGA. Trimming cost V 2 bases and J 2 bases; bases outside gene matches: 5. CDR3 protein: CASSLGTSGGPNTDTQYF. In nucleotides, the CDR3 is TGTGCCAGCAGCTTAGGGACTAGCGGGGGGCCAAACACAGATACGCAGTATTTT.

V gene TRBV30 combines with J gene TRBJ2-7, with 8 bases lining up with TRBD2. Looked up from germline, CDR1 is GTSNPN and CDR2 is SVGIG (reference sequence). The length of the CDR3 is 13 residues. The V and J ends lost 2 bases and 5 bases, in that order; junction bases with no gene match: 5. CDR3 sequence reads: CAWSPNSGNEQYF. The CDR3 nucleotides are TGTGCCTGGAGTCCTAATAGCGGGAACGAGCAGTACTTC.

For the CDR3, the DNA is TGTGCCAGCAGCTATACAGGGGATGGAACTAATGAAAAACTGTTTTTT. As protein: CASSYTGDGTNEKLFF. V is TRBV7-9 and J is TRBJ1-4, with 7 bases aligning to TRBD1. V dropped 4 bases and J dropped 1; count of bases not matched to a gene: 6. CDR1 and CDR2 (germline): SEHNR, FQNEAQ (reference sequence). This CDR3 has 16 amino acids.

J is TRBJ1-5 and V is TRBV2; 7 bases match TRBD1. CDR1 is SNHLY and CDR2 is FYNNEI in the germline V gene. This CDR3 has 15 residues. V shed 7 bases, J shed 0 bases, and the junction held 6 bases outside the gene matches. Here the CDR3 DNA reads TGTGCCAGCATATTGGACAGGAATAGCAATCAGCCCCAGCATTTT. Translating it yields CASILDRNSNQPQHF. Based on the CDR3 plus reference TRBV2 and TRBJ1-5, the full variable domain is EPEVTQTPSHQVTQMGQEVILRCVPISNHLYFYWYRQILGQKVEFLVSFYNNEISEKSEIFDDQFSVERPDGSNFTLKIRSTKLEDSAMYFCASILDRNSNQPQHFGDGTRLSIL.

This clone was counted a single time. The chain joins TRBV5-8 to TRBJ1-5; D may be TRBD1 (6 bases). This CDR3 region has 17 residues. Trimming cost V 0 bases and J 2 bases, with 15 bases left between them. Germline-derived CDR1 and CDR2 are SGHTS and YDEGEE. The CDR3 spells CASSLERDTHGNQPQHF. CDR3 coding DNA: TGTGCCAGCAGCTTGGAACGGGACACCCATGGCAATCAGCCCCAGCATTTT.

This chain uses TRBV5-6 with TRBJ1-5; no definite D call. V was clipped by 4 bases and J by 2 bases, with 10 bases between them. The CDR3 totals 14 residues. Germline values: CDR1 SGHDT, CDR2 YYEEEE. The CDR3 bases are TGTGCCAGCAGCCAAATAAGCGGCAATCAGCCCCAGCATTTT. Protein: CASSQISGNQPQHF.

The chain recombines TRBV5-4 with TRBJ1-2; D not certain. Trimming cost V 4 bases and J 7 bases, with 14 bases left between them. Germline CDR1 and CDR2: SGHNT and YYREEE (reference sequence). The CDR3 covers 13 residues. The CDR3 DNA reads TGTGCCAGCAGCCTGGGAAGCCCTGTTGGCTACACCTTC. Its protein is CASSLGSPVGYTF. Drawing the rest from reference TRBV5-4 and TRBJ1-2, the complete variable domain is ETGVTQSPTHLIKTRGQQVTLRCSSQSGHNTVSWYQQALGQGPQFIFQYYREEENGRGNFPPRFSGLQFPNYSSELNVNALELDDSALYLCASSLGSPVGYTFGSGTRLTVV.

The chain uses TRBV6-1 and TRBJ1-6; possible D gene TRBD1, 6 bases. The CDR3 is made up of 15 amino acids. Germline V lookup: CDR1 MNHNS, CDR2 SASEGT. V dropped 7 bases and J dropped 5 bases, with 15 bases sitting between them. CDR3 in DNA: TGTGCCAGCACCCCAGGGGTCTACAATAATTCACCCCTCCACTTT. Translating gives CASTPGVYNNSPLHF.

The V gene is TRBV7-2, the J gene TRBJ2-7; D is unclear. Trimming stripped 3 bases from V and 3 bases from J, with 9 bases between. In germline, CDR1 is SGHTA, CDR2 FQGNSA. The CDR3 contains 13 residues. CDR3 bases: TGTGCCAGCAGCTTCTATAACAGCTACGAGCAGTACTTC. Protein: CASSFYNSYEQYF.